The 23 T cell receptor beta chains listed next were all sequenced from one sample in a study of graft-versus-host responses after intestinal transplantation. Using immunoSEQ multiplex PCR, the repertoire was profiled, and TCRdb retains in-frame clones only, with some absent. The sample yields approximately 20,000 clones, roughly 87% seen once. Sequenced material: PBMCs, taken 65 to 70 days after intestinal transplantation. The receptors come from a human patient who received an intestinal transplant, so some T cells may come from the graft donor.

J is TRBJ2-3 and V is TRBV6-5; no clear D gene. The CDR3 is made up of 15 amino acids. Germline V gene sequence: CDR1 MNHEY, CDR2 SVGAGI. V was pared by 3 bases and J by 0 bases, with 10 bases between. For the CDR3, the DNA is TGTGCCAGCAGTTATGGGATCACTAGCACAGATACGCAGTATTTT. Translating it yields CASSYGITSTDTQYF.

V is TRBV6-4 and J is TRBJ2-6, with D maybe TRBD2 (5 bases). Germline V gives CDR1 MRHNA, CDR2 SNTAGT. V lost 3 bases to trimming and J lost 4 bases, with 7 bases between them. The CDR3 consists of 14 residues. The CDR3 nucleotides read TGTGCCAGCAGTGAGGAGGCCGGGGCCAACGTCCTGACTTTC. It translates to CASSEEAGANVLTF.

The rearrangement joins TRBV5-1 to TRBJ1-1; the D is unclear. Looked up from germline, CDR1 is SGHRS and CDR2 is YFSETQ. V shed 5 bases and J shed 1 base, with 6 bases lying between them. CDR3 length: 12 residues. Here the CDR3 reads CASRGANTEAFF. The CDR3 DNA is TGCGCCAGCAGGGGTGCGAACACTGAAGCTTTCTTT.

The chain links TRBV7-2 to TRBJ1-5; D remains ambiguous. The CDR3 is 14 amino acids. Germline assignment: CDR1 SGHTA and CDR2 FQGNSA. V was clipped by 1 base and J by 3 bases, with 7 bases between them. The CDR3 loop is CASSLVGNNQPQHF. The CDR3 DNA is TGTGCCAGCAGCTTAGTAGGGAACAATCAGCCCCAGCATTTT.

The chain couples TRBV5-4 to TRBJ1-2; D is ambiguous. This CDR3 spans 10 amino acids. The germline V gene encodes CDR1 SGHNT and CDR2 YYREEE (reference sequence). Trimming took 0 bases from V and 7 from J, leaving 1 base between them. CDR3 in DNA: TGTGCCAGCAGCTTGGGTGGCTACACCTTC. This gives the protein CASSLGGYTF. Full variable domain (outside the CDR3, taken from reference TRBV5-4 and TRBJ1-2): ETGVTQSPTHLIKTRGQQVTLRCSSQSGHNTVSWYQQALGQGPQFIFQYYREEENGRGNFPPRFSGLQFPNYSSELNVNALELDDSALYLCASSLGGYTFGSGTRLTVV.

CDR3 protein: CASSSGLVLNTQYF. DNA for the CDR3: TGTGCCAGCAGCTCGGGACTAGTCCTAAATACGCAGTATTTT. The V call is TRBV7-9, the J call TRBJ2-3, with 8 bases aligning to TRBD2. CDR3 size: 14 residues. The V and J ends lost 4 bases and 7 bases, in that order; junction bases with no gene match: 7. From germline, CDR1 is SEHNR and CDR2 FQNEAQ (reference sequence).

The chain carries TRBV6-1 and TRBJ2-7; D is unresolved. This CDR3 contains 13 residues. Germline V CDR1 and CDR2: MNHNS, SASEGT. Trimming removed 7 bases at V and 9 bases at J, with 19 bases between. CDR3 sequence reads: CASITRRLGWQYF. The CDR3 DNA reads as TGTGCCAGCATAACACGACGACTGGGATGGCAGTACTTC.

The chain links TRBV4-3 to TRBJ2-2; tentative D call: TRBD1 (5 bases). Germline CDR1 is LGHNA and CDR2 is YSLEER. The ends were cut back, 0 bases at V and 1 base at J, with 15 bases in the middle. The CDR3 has 18 amino acids. This CDR3 is CASSQDRTTLVNTGELFF. CDR3 DNA sequence: TGCGCCAGCAGCCAAGATAGGACAACTCTAGTGAACACCGGGGAGCTGTTTTTT.

The chain combines TRBV7-2 with TRBJ2-5, with TRBD2 as a possible D gene (6 bases). V was pared by 1 base and J by 5 bases, with 20 bases between. The CDR3 is made up of 17 amino acids. Germline V CDR1 and CDR2: SGHTA, FQGNSA. The CDR3 loop reads CASSLVSREVSWETQYF. For the CDR3, the DNA is TGTGCCAGCAGCTTAGTTTCCAGGGAGGTATCGTGGGAGACCCAGTACTTC.

The chain combines TRBV4-3 with TRBJ2-1, with TRBD1 matching over 11 bases. Per the germline V gene, CDR1 is LGHNA and CDR2 is YSLEER. The CDR3 covers 16 residues. V gave up 0 bases and J gave up 6 bases; unmatched junction bases: 4. CDR3 nucleotide sequence: TGCGCCAGCAGCCAAGAAACCGGGACAGGGGGCAATGAGCAGTTCTTC. Amino acids: CASSQETGTGGNEQFF.

This clone was counted once. This chain links TRBV6-4 with TRBJ2-1, with D possibly TRBD1 on 6 matching bases. Germline assignment: CDR1 MRHNA and CDR2 SNTAGT. The CDR3 totals 15 residues. Trimming stripped 3 bases from V and 6 bases from J, with 15 bases between. CDR3 nucleotides: TGTGCCAGCAGTGAGCAGCAGGGGTTAACCAATGAGCAGTTCTTC. Residues: CASSEQQGLTNEQFF.

The chain carries TRBV4-3 and TRBJ1-1, with 9 positions matching TRBD1. The CDR3 contains 14 residues. From germline, CDR1 is LGHNA and CDR2 YSLEER. The ends lost 4 bases at V and 6 bases at J; junction bases unmatched: 6. The CDR3 region has the DNA TGCGCCAGCAGCCCAACAGGGGGCAGAGCTGAAGCTTTCTTT. Its translation: CASSPTGGRAEAFF.

The chain employs TRBV27 and TRBJ2-7, with TRBD2 matching 8 bases. Germline lookup yields CDR1 MNHEY and CDR2 SMNVEV (reference sequence). CDR3 size: 16 residues. The V segment lost 8 bases and the J segment 0 bases; nucleotides outside the gene matches: 12. The chain's CDR3 is CASSTHGGDLSYEQYF. CDR3 nucleotide sequence: TGTGCCAGCTCCACTCACGGGGGGGACCTCTCCTACGAGCAGTACTTC.

This chain uses TRBV19 with TRBJ1-6, with no clear D. Germline CDR1 LNHDA, CDR2 SQIVND (reference sequence). The CDR3 runs 17 residues. Trimming cost V 3 bases and J 3 bases, with 15 bases left between them. The DNA for the CDR3 is TGTGCCAGTAGTATCGCGCCACCTACGTACTATAATTCACCCCTCCACTTT. It yields the protein CASSIAPPTYYNSPLHF. Full variable domain (outside the CDR3, taken from reference TRBV19 and TRBJ1-6): DGGITQSPKYLFRKEGQNVTLSCEQNLNHDAMYWYRQDPGQGLRLIYYSQIVNDFQKGDIAEGYSVSREKKESFPLTVTSAQKNPTAFYLCASSIAPPTYYNSPLHFGNGTRLTVT.

Here the CDR3 DNA reads TGTGCCAGCTCACCACAGGGATGGGGCACTGAAGCTTTCTTT. This encodes CASSPQGWGTEAFF. The genes are TRBV18 and TRBJ1-1; D is unclear. This CDR3 has 14 amino acids. Germline CDR1 is KGHSH and CDR2 is LQKENI. V was pared by 1 base and J by 4 bases, with 10 bases between.

The gene calls are TRBV7-6 and TRBJ1-2, with 9 bases matching TRBD1. V dropped 1 base and J dropped 6; count of bases not matched to a gene: 6. The CDR3 contains 15 residues. Germline CDR1 is SGHVS and CDR2 is FNYEAQ. The CDR3 DNA follows: TGTGCCAGCAGCTTAGGGGGACAGGGCCCAGATGGCTACACCTTC. It encodes CASSLGGQGPDGYTF.

The chain recombines TRBV2 with TRBJ2-7, with D perhaps matching TRBD1 or TRBD2 (5 bases each). V was cut by 6 bases and J by 2 bases, with 17 bases left in between. Germline V lookup: CDR1 SNHLY, CDR2 FYNNEI. CDR3 length: 15 residues. The CDR3 is CASSPTGAMTYEQYF. Here the CDR3 DNA reads TGTGCCAGCAGCCCAACCGGGGCGATGACCTACGAGCAGTACTTC.

The chain is built from TRBV4-1 and TRBJ1-6; a weak D match, TRBD1 (5 bases). CDR1 is MGHRA and CDR2 is YSYEKL in the germline V gene. The CDR3 runs 13 residues. Trimming took off 3 bases at V and 9 bases at J, with 9 bases between the two ends. The chain's CDR3 is CASSQPGSSPLHF. The CDR3 region has the DNA TGCGCCAGCAGCCAGCCAGGGAGTTCACCCCTCCACTTT.

V is TRBV7-6 and J is TRBJ2-2; 8 bases agree with TRBD1. Germline values: CDR1 SGHVS, CDR2 FNYEAQ. The CDR3 sequence is 15 residues long. Unmatched junction bases numbered 5, after V lost 2 bases and J lost 6 bases. The CDR3 DNA reads as TGTGCCAGCAGCTTACCGACAGGGGAACCCGGGGAGCTGTTTTTT. Translation: CASSLPTGEPGELFF.

This chain connects TRBV5-1 to TRBJ2-5; 7 bases align to TRBD2. V dropped 1 base and J dropped 1; count of bases not matched to a gene: 7. The CDR3 covers 16 residues. Germline-derived CDR1 and CDR2 are SGHRS and YFSETQ. CDR3 nucleotide sequence: TGCGCCAGCAGCTTGACCCCGACTAGCCGCCAAGAGACCCAGTACTTC. This codes for CASSLTPTSRQETQYF.

The chain is built from TRBV4-3 and TRBJ1-2, with D perhaps TRBD1 (5 bases). V was clipped by 0 bases and J by 5 bases, with 13 bases between them. The germline CDR1 and CDR2 sequences are LGHNA and YSLEER. This CDR3 is built from 15 residues. The CDR3 region has the DNA TGCGCCAGCAGCCAAGAAGCGGGGGTACGGTATGGCTACACCTTC. Residues: CASSQEAGVRYGYTF.

This clone has just one count. The V call is TRBV25-1, the J call TRBJ2-5; 10 bases map to TRBD2. V gave up 5 bases and J gave up 1 base; unmatched junction bases: 4. There are 15 residues in the CDR3. Germline V gene data show CDR1 as MGHDK and CDR2 as SYGVNS. The CDR3 spells CASSPRLAGQETQYF. The CDR3, as DNA: TGTGCCAGCAGTCCACGACTAGCGGGCCAAGAGACCCAGTACTTC.

This chain connects TRBV7-6 to TRBJ1-5, with D possibly TRBD1 on 5 matching bases. Germline CDR1 SGHVS, CDR2 FNYEAQ. V was trimmed by 5 bases and J by 4 bases, leaving 15 bases between them. CDR3 size: 15 residues. CDR3 protein: CASSPYDRDNQPQHF. The CDR3 region has the DNA TGTGCCAGCAGCCCTTATGACAGAGATAATCAGCCCCAGCATTTT. Combining the CDR3 with reference TRBV7-6 and TRBJ1-5 gives the whole variable domain GAGVSQSPRYKVTKRGQDVALRCDPISGHVSLYWYRQALGQGPEFLTYFNYEAQQDKSGLPNDRFSAERPEGSISTLTIQRTEQRDSAMYRCASSPYDRDNQPQHFGDGTRLSIL.